This is a list of T cell receptor beta chains from one sample in a study of Ad26.COV2.S vaccination and SARS-CoV-2 variants. Generated by immunoSEQ multiplex PCR, the TCRdb table keeps only in-frame clones and is missing some. The table shows about 400,000 clones, with roughly 85% occurring only once. Specimen: peripheral blood, collected in a trial of Ad26.COV2.S vaccine versus placebo. The receptors here all came from a person aged 18-65 years who received the Ad26.COV2.S COVID-19 vaccine or a placebo. Each CDR3 is given with its conserved first and last residue. A D gene is named only where the DNA matches it firmly. Clone size is shown for a subset of rows, as once, few, many or a class of expanded clone.

abundance | j_gene | d_gene | v_gene | len | CDR3nt | CDR3aa
NA | TRBJ2-2 | TRBD2 | TRBV2 | 14 | TGTGCCAGCGGCGAGCGGGAGGTCCCCGGGGAGCTGTTTTTT | CASGEREVPGELFF
NA | TRBJ1-2 | NA | TRBV6-6 | 13 | TGTGCCAGCAGTGGGGAAGCATACTATGGCTACACCTTC | CASSGEAYYGYTF
NA | TRBJ2-2 | NA | TRBV18 | 16 | TGTGCCAGCTCGCTGACACAGGGAGCGGACACCGGGGAGCTGTTTTTT | CASSLTQGADTGELFF
NA | TRBJ1-5 | NA | TRBV19 | 14 | TGTGCCAGTAGTATCACCGGGAGCAATCAGCCCCAGCATTTT | CASSITGSNQPQHF
NA | TRBJ1-2 | NA | TRBV14 | 16 | TGTGCCAGCAGCCAAGGGTCCCGCTCCTTTAACTATGGCTACACCTTC | CASSQGSRSFNYGYTF
NA | TRBJ1-3 | NA | TRBV6-5 | 12 | TGTGCCAGCAGTTCAACGGCCGACACCATATATTTT | CASSSTADTIYF
NA | TRBJ2-7 | NA | TRBV27 | 16 | TGTGCCAGCAGTTTCCCCCCCCACCTCTCAGTCGTCGAGCAGTACTTC | CASSFPPHLSVVEQYF
NA | TRBJ2-1 | TRBD2 | TRBV5-4 | 14 | TGTGCCAGCAGCCCGACTAGCGGGCTCAATGAGCAGTTCTTC | CASSPTSGLNEQFF
once | TRBJ1-1 | NA | TRBV5-4 | 12 | TGTGCCAGCAGCCCTGGTGGGAAAGAAGCTTTCTTT | CASSPGGKEAFF
once | TRBJ2-7 | TRBD1 | TRBV2 | 14 | TGTGCCAGCAGTCCCCGGGACAGCGGTTACGAGCAGTACTTC | CASSPRDSGYEQYF